This T cell receptor (beta chain) was identified during a study of blood T cell repertoires in COVID-19. The wider study: PBMCs, B-cell-depleted T cells, or T cells were the source of the cDNA or gDNA that made up the material.

Repertoires were generated with immunoSEQ multiplex PCR, while TCRdb's copy carries only in-frame clones and drops some. The table has 300,000 to 350,000 clones, approximately 89% seen once. V lost 7 bases and J 4 bases, leaving 13 bases between the germline ends. The CDR3 has 12 amino acids. From germline, CDR1 is SQVTM and CDR2 ANQGSEA. Participants spanned ages roughly 18 to 95 years and resided in over 20 US areas. Clinical history as reported by participants underpinned cohort assignment. Cohort 3 donors counted as recovered after two negative PCRs, clearance, or resolved symptoms. The sequencing input was PBMCs or T cells enriched from blood (not recorded which). This clonotype was obtained from a woman between 25 and 40 years old who had recovered from COVID-19. The rearrangement joins TRBV29-1 to TRBJ1-2, with D possibly TRBD1 on 5 matching bases. The CDR3 spells CSAWGDRYGYTF. The CDR3 nucleotides read TGCAGCGCCTGGGGCGACCGCTATGGCTACACCTTC.